By share, the clone carrying this T cell receptor (beta chain) ranks as medium-sized. Its antigen remains unidentified. This record belongs to a study of tumor-infiltrating lymphocytes in localized non-small cell lung cancer. For the study at large: Resected tumor was paired with non-adjacent uninvolved lung from the same patient.

Study findings and constraints: Different pieces of the same tissue were used for each assay. Available tissue quantity limited TCR sequencing to a patient subset.

CDR1 is LNHDA, CDR2 SQIVND, per germline (reference sequence). The CDR3 sequence is 12 residues long. The V and J ends lost 6 bases and 7 bases respectively, with 10 bases between them. Clones were read by immunoSEQ multiplex PCR, and TCRdb kept only the in-frame ones, dropping some. Found here are about 16,000 clones, 55% to 70% of them singletons; the top ten hold around 6%. This TCR was recovered from a human donor with non-small cell lung cancer. V and J are TRBV19 and TRBJ2-1; D unclear. Sequencing was performed on lung tumor tissue. This CDR3 is CASSVGWNEQFF. DNA of the CDR3: TGTGCCAGTAGCGTCGGGTGGAATGAGCAGTTCTTC.